This is a list of T cell receptor beta chains from one sample in a study of radiation and T cells in renal cell carcinoma. Measured with immunoSEQ multiplex PCR; TCRdb has only the in-frame clones, and not every one. Here the sample spans 150,000 or so clones, about 88% being singletons. Sequencing was performed on blood, taken from a patient whose treatment included radiotherapy and nephrectomy. These receptors came from a woman in her seventies with renal cell carcinoma. CDR3s include the opening cysteine and the closing phenylalanine or tryptophan. Each record gives: D gene, V gene, clone size, J gene, CDR3 protein, CDR3 DNA. D genes are given only for firm matches. Some rows mark clone size as missing; the rest say once, few, many or name a class of expanded clone.

TRBD1,TRBV5-1,-,TRBJ2-5,CASSRQGRETQYF,TGCGCCAGCAGCCGACAGGGGCGGGAGACCCAGTACTTC
-,TRBV9,once,TRBJ2-3,CASSQERSGNTQYF,TGTGCCAGCAGCCAAGAACGTTCGGGAAATACGCAGTATTTT
-,TRBV28,once,TRBJ2-3,CASISNWDTQYF,TGTGCCAGCATCTCCAACTGGGATACGCAGTATTTT
TRBD1,TRBV23-1,-,TRBJ1-5,CASTGAQGGQPQHF,TGCGCCAGCACCGGGGCACAGGGGGGCCAGCCCCAGCATTTT
-,TRBV9,-,TRBJ1-1,CASSRGTNTEAFF,TGTGCCAGCAGCAGGGGTACGAACACTGAAGCTTTCTTT
TRBD1,TRBV10-3,-,TRBJ2-7,CAISQGQTLSYEQYF,TGTGCCATCAGCCAGGGACAGACTTTGTCCTACGAGCAGTACTTC
TRBD1,TRBV4-1,-,TRBJ2-5,CASSRGTGGPETQYF,TGCGCCAGCAGCCGGGGGACAGGGGGCCCAGAGACCCAGTACTTC
-,TRBV5-1,-,TRBJ1-1,CASSLTGVRTEAFF,TGCGCCAGCAGCCTGACGGGGGTCCGCACTGAAGCTTTCTTT
-,TRBV5-4,-,TRBJ2-2,CASTPGTHNTGELFF,TGTGCCAGCACCCCGGGGACTCACAACACCGGGGAGCTGTTTTTT
TRBD2,TRBV5-1,-,TRBJ2-1,CASSFGTSGGPDEQFF,TGCGCCAGCAGCTTCGGGACTAGCGGGGGACCGGATGAGCAGTTCTTC
-,TRBV4-3,once,TRBJ2-3,CASSPSGWGRDGVADTQYF,TGCGCCAGCAGCCCGAGTGGCTGGGGGCGGGATGGCGTGGCAGATACGCAGTATTTT
TRBD1,TRBV18,-,TRBJ1-2,CASSSGGIGYTF,TGTGCCAGCTCATCAGGGGGCATCGGCTACACCTTC
-,TRBV18,-,TRBJ2-5,CASSPEGRETQYF,TGTGCCAGCTCACCAGAGGGGCGGGAGACCCAGTACTTC
-,TRBV5-4,-,TRBJ2-7,CASSLIWAGDHEQYF,TGTGCCAGCAGCTTGATCTGGGCAGGGGACCACGAGCAGTACTTC
TRBD1,TRBV2,-,TRBJ1-2,CARTEGGGGNYGYTF,TGTGCCAGAACAGAAGGCGGAGGGGGCAACTATGGCTACACCTTC